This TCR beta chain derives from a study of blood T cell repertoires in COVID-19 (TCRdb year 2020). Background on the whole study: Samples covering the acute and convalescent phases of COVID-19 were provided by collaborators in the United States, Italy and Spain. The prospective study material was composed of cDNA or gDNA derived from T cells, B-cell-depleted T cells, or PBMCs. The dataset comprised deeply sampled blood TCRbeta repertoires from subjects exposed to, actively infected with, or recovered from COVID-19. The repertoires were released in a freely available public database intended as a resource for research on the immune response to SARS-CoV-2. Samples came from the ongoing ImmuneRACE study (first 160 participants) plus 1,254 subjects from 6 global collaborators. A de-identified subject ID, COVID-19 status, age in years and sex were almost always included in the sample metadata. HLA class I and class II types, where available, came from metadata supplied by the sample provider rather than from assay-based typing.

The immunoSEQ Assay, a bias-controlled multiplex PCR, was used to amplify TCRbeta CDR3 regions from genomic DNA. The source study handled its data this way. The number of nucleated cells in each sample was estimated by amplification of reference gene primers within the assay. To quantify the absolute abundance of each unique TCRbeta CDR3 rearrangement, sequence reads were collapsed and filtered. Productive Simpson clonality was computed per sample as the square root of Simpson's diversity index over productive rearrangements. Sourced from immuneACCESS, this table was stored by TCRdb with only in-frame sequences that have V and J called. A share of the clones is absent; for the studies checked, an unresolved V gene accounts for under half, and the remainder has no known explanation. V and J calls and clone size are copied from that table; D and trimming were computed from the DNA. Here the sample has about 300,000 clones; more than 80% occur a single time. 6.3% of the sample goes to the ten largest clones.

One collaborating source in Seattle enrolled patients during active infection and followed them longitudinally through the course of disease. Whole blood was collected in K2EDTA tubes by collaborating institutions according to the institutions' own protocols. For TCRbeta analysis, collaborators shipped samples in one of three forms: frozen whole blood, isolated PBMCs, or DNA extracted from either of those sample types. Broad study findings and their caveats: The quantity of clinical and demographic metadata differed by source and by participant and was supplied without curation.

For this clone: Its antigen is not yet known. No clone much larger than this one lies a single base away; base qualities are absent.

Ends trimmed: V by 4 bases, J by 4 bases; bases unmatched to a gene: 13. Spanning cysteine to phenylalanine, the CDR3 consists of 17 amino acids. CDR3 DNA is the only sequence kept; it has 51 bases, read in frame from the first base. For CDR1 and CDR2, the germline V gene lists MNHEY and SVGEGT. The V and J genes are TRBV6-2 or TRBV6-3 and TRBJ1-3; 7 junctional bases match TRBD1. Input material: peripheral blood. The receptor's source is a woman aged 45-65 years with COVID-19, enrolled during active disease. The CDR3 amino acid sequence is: CASSFQQGTPKGNTIYF. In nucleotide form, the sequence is TGTGCCAGCAGTTTCCAACAGGGGACTCCTAAAGGAAACACCATATATTTT.